The 26 T cell receptor beta chains below all came from one sample that was sequenced in a study of blood T cell repertoires in COVID-19 (dated by TCRdb to about 2020). The library was produced with the immunoSEQ multiplex PCR assay. TCRdb took this table from immuneACCESS and kept in-frame rearrangements with V and J called. Such tables lack part of the clones; where checked against another copy, unresolved V genes explain under half of the gap, and the rest is unexplained. For this sample there are approximately 50,000 clones; 80% to 95% appear just once. Around 4.6% of the sample goes to the ten largest clones. The specimen was peripheral blood. The receptors originated from a man aged 45 to 65 with active COVID-19.

The rearrangement uses TRBV18 and TRBJ2-1; perhaps TRBD1 as D (6 bases). Germline V CDR1 and CDR2: KGHSH, LQKENI. This CDR3 spans 16 amino acids. V gave up 0 bases and J gave up 0 bases, with 9 bases separating them. The DNA for the CDR3 is TGTGCCAGCTCACCACCCGGACAGCACTCCTACAATGAGCAGTTCTTC. Protein sequence: CASSPPGQHSYNEQFF.

The rearrangement uses TRBV28 and TRBJ1-5; 9 nucleotides agree with TRBD1. Trimming at V came to 7 bases and at J to 2 bases, leaving 6 bases not matched to a gene. The length of the CDR3 is 15 residues. Germline V gene sequence: CDR1 MDHEN, CDR2 SYDVKM. The CDR3 loop reads CASTRDRVGNQPQHF. The CDR3 region has the DNA TGTGCCAGCACCCGGGACAGGGTGGGCAATCAGCCCCAGCATTTT.

The chain links TRBV5-1 to TRBJ2-7, with a possible D match to TRBD1 (5 bases). The CDR3 extends over 16 amino acids. V was shortened by 0 bases and J by 6 bases, with 19 bases between the two germline ends. The germline V gene encodes CDR1 SGHRS and CDR2 YFSETQ. The CDR3 protein is CASSLGATTRVSEQYF. CDR3 sequence (DNA): TGCGCCAGCAGCTTGGGAGCTACTACCAGGGTAAGCGAGCAGTACTTC.

This chain uses TRBV28 with TRBJ2-1, with TRBD2 matching over 12 bases. Trimming took 6 bases from V and 6 from J; bases not matched to a gene: 9. CDR1 MDHEN and CDR2 SYDVKM come from the germline V gene. The CDR3 extends over 16 amino acids. In DNA form, the CDR3 reads TGTGCCAGCAGGATACACGGGACTAGCGGGCCCAATGAGCAGTTCTTC. Its protein is CASRIHGTSGPNEQFF.

J is TRBJ2-1 and V is TRBV5-1, with 7 bases identical to TRBD1. The CDR3 spans 15 residues. Germline CDR1 SGHRS, CDR2 YFSETQ. The V gene end was trimmed by 4 bases and the J gene end by 3 bases; junction bases not matched to a gene: 7. CDR3 nucleotide sequence: TGCGCCAGCAGCCCAATGGACAGGATCTACAATGAGCAGTTCTTC. It codes for CASSPMDRIYNEQFF.

The gene calls are TRBV3-1 (or the pseudogene TRBV3-2) and TRBJ1-1; the D gene is possibly TRBD1 (6 bases). Trimming shortened V by 3 bases and J by 6 bases, and 14 bases separated the two germline ends. In germline, CDR1 is LGHDT, CDR2 YNNKEL (reference sequence). The CDR3 runs to 14 residues. CDR3 nucleotides: TGTGCCAGCAGCCAGGGGGGGGCCAGGGCTGAAGCTTTCTTT. Translating gives CASSQGGARAEAFF.

The V gene is TRBV19, the J gene TRBJ1-5; D possibly corresponds to TRBD1 (5 bases). The CDR3 loop spans 18 amino acids. V was trimmed by 4 bases and J by 6 bases, leaving 25 bases between them. Germline CDR1 LNHDA, CDR2 SQIVND (reference sequence). This CDR3 reads CASSTTASGGKVGQPQHF. The CDR3 DNA follows: TGTGCCAGTAGTACGACCGCCTCGGGGGGGAAGGTGGGTCAGCCCCAGCATTTT.

This chain links TRBV5-4 with TRBJ1-6, with D possibly TRBD1 on 5 matching bases. The V end was cut by 2 bases, the J end by 5 bases, with 14 bases between. CDR3 length: 16 residues. CDR1 and CDR2 from the germline V gene are SGHNT and YYREEE (reference sequence). The CDR3 DNA follows: TGTGCCAGCAGCTTCAGAACAGGAACTAATAATTCACCCCTCCACTTT. Encoded protein: CASSFRTGTNNSPLHF. The full variable domain, completed using reference TRBV5-4 and TRBJ1-6, is ETGVTQSPTHLIKTRGQQVTLRCSSQSGHNTVSWYQQALGQGPQFIFQYYREEENGRGNFPPRFSGLQFPNYSSELNVNALELDDSALYLCASSFRTGTNNSPLHFGNGTRLTVT.

V usage is TRBV11-2 and J usage is TRBJ2-3, with D unclear. CDR1 is SGHAT and CDR2 is FQNNGV in the germline V gene. The V and J ends lost 5 bases and 2 bases respectively, with 5 bases between them. This CDR3 region has 12 residues. In DNA, the CDR3 is TGTGCCAGCAGCCCCCACACAGATACGCAGTATTTT. Residues: CASSPHTDTQYF.

The chain joins TRBV24-1 to TRBJ2-7, with D possibly TRBD2 on 6 matching bases. In germline, CDR1 is KGHDR, CDR2 SFDVKD. V was trimmed by 7 bases and J by 3 bases, leaving 15 bases between them. This CDR3 contains 14 residues. CDR3 residues: CATSPAGGGYEQYF. The CDR3 coding sequence is TGTGCCACCAGCCCAGCGGGTGGAGGCTACGAGCAGTACTTC.

The chain employs TRBV9 and TRBJ1-5; 7 nucleotides match TRBD1. CDR1 is SGDLS and CDR2 is YYNGEE in the germline V gene. V dropped 4 bases and J dropped 4; count of bases not matched to a gene: 2. The CDR3 contains 13 residues. CDR3 DNA sequence: TGTGCCAGCAGCCGGACAGGAAATCAGCCCCAGCATTTT. It translates to CASSRTGNQPQHF.

The chain joins TRBV6-1 to TRBJ1-1, with TRBD1 matching over 9 bases. With 6 bases clipped from V and 6 bases from J, the junction kept 11 bases outside the gene matches. The germline V gene encodes CDR1 MNHNS and CDR2 SASEGT. CDR3 length: 15 amino acids. CDR3 DNA sequence: TGTGCCAGCAGCGCCAGGGGACAGGGATCGGCTGAAGCTTTCTTT. Translation: CASSARGQGSAEAFF.

J is TRBJ1-2 and V is TRBV7-9, with 7 bases lining up with TRBD1. The germline V gene has CDR1 SEHNR and CDR2 FQNEAQ (reference sequence). V shed 5 bases and J 4 bases; nucleotides not matched to a gene: 7. The CDR3 has 14 amino acids. CDR3 nucleotide sequence: TGTGCCAGCAGCCTCGGGACAGCTAGCTATGGCTACACCTTC. It is translated as CASSLGTASYGYTF.

The chain carries TRBV2 and TRBJ2-1; 13 bases fit TRBD2. The germline CDR1 and CDR2 sequences are SNHLY and FYNNEI. This CDR3 has 15 residues. After removal of 6 bases from V and 5 bases from J, the junction contained 4 bases not matched to a gene. As DNA, the CDR3 is TGTGCCAGCAGGAGACTAGCGGGGGGCCACAATGAGCAGTTCTTC. It specifies CASRRLAGGHNEQFF.

The CDR3 DNA reads TGTGCCAGCAGCTCTAGGCACTCTGGAAACACCATATATTTT. Residues: CASSSRHSGNTIYF. V usage is TRBV7-2 and J usage is TRBJ1-3; D ambiguous. Trimming removed 4 bases from V and 0 bases from J, with 7 bases in between. The CDR3 length is 14 residues. The germline gives CDR1 SGHTA, CDR2 FQGNSA.

The rearrangement uses TRBV5-4 and TRBJ2-5; D may be TRBD2 (6 bases). The V end was cut by 3 bases, the J end by 6 bases, with 18 bases between. The CDR3 covers 15 residues. Germline CDR1 SGHNT, CDR2 YYREEE (reference sequence). In nucleotides, the CDR3 is TGTGCCAGCAGCTCGGCGCGGGATGTTTTAAAGACCCAGTACTTC. Amino acid sequence: CASSSARDVLKTQYF.

In this sample, this clone turned up once. The chain links TRBV12-5 to TRBJ1-5; D is uncertain. This CDR3 spans 13 amino acids. Trimming pared 1 base from V and 4 bases from J, leaving 5 bases between. Germline lookup yields CDR1 LGHNT and CDR2 FRNRAP. The CDR3 region is CASGLDSNQPQHF. CDR3 sequence (DNA): TGTGCTAGTGGTTTGGATTCGAATCAGCCCCAGCATTTT.

The chain recombines TRBV18 with TRBJ2-7; TRBD2 matches at 8 bases. The CDR3 covers 15 residues. Germline V gene lookup returns CDR1 KGHSH and CDR2 LQKENI. V gave up 4 bases and J gave up 2 bases; unmatched junction bases: 7. The CDR3 bases are TGTGCCAGCTCACTAGGGCCGGGAGGGACCTACGAGCAGTACTTC. Protein: CASSLGPGGTYEQYF.

V is TRBV10-3 and J is TRBJ1-1; D gene uncertain. Germline CDR1 ENHRY, CDR2 SYGVKD. V lost 7 bases and J lost 2, with 14 bases in between. There are 14 residues in the CDR3. CDR3 in amino acids: CAIKVSPGNTEAFF. The CDR3 nucleotides read TGTGCCATCAAAGTCTCCCCGGGTAACACTGAAGCTTTCTTT.

Here the CDR3 reads CASSSLGQGPLGYGYTF. CDR3 DNA sequence: TGTGCCAGCAGTTCCCTGGGACAGGGGCCTCTGGGGTATGGCTACACCTTC. The chain has TRBV28 and TRBJ1-2; 10 positions agree with TRBD1. V lost 4 bases, J lost 5 bases, and 13 bases stayed unmatched. The CDR3 is 17 amino acids. Germline CDR1 and CDR2: MDHEN and SYDVKM.

The V and J genes are TRBV3-1 (or the pseudogene TRBV3-2) and TRBJ1-4, with D unclear. The CDR3 covers 12 residues. From germline, CDR1 is LGHDT and CDR2 YNNKEL (reference sequence). Trimming took 1 base from V and 7 from J, leaving 4 bases between them. CDR3 sequence reads: CASSQVREKLFF. DNA for the CDR3: TGTGCCAGCAGCCAAGTTCGTGAAAAACTGTTTTTT.

This chain connects TRBV7-2 to TRBJ1-3; D not certain. V was cut by 5 bases and J by 0 bases, with 5 bases left in between. Germline lookup yields CDR1 SGHTA and CDR2 FQGNSA. The CDR3 consists of 13 residues. The DNA for the CDR3 is TGTGCCAGCAGCAGCACCTCTGGAAACACCATATATTTT. Protein sequence: CASSSTSGNTIYF.

This chain uses TRBV9 with TRBJ1-4; the D is unclear. V lost 4 bases, J lost 3 bases, and 13 bases lay in between. CDR1 and CDR2 from the germline V gene are SGDLS and YYNGEE. The CDR3 has 15 residues. In nucleotides, the CDR3 is TGTGCCAGCAGCCCAGGTGGAGGGCCTAATGAAAAACTGTTTTTT. It is translated as CASSPGGGPNEKLFF.

The chain employs TRBV28 and TRBJ2-7; D is unclear. Germline CDR1 MDHEN, CDR2 SYDVKM. Trimming took off 5 bases at V and 1 base at J, with 21 bases between the two ends. This CDR3 is 17 amino acids long. CDR3 loop: CASSVPPAVVESYEQYF. For the CDR3, the DNA is TGTGCCAGCAGTGTCCCCCCGGCGGTAGTTGAATCCTACGAGCAGTACTTC. Together with reference TRBV28 and TRBJ2-7, the CDR3 gives the full variable domain: DVKVTQSSRYLVKRTGEKVFLECVQDMDHENMFWYRQDPGLGLRLIYFSYDVKMKEKGDIPEGYSVSREKKERFSLILESASTNQTSMYLCASSVPPAVVESYEQYFGPGTRLTVT.

The rearrangement uses TRBV7-9 and TRBJ2-5; tentative D call: TRBD2 (5 bases). Germline loops: CDR1 SEHNR, CDR2 FQNEAQ (reference sequence). With 5 bases removed from V and 5 bases from J, the gap between germline ends came to 18 bases. The CDR3 totals 15 residues. Here the CDR3 reads CASSPALGGGETQYF. The CDR3 region has the DNA TGTGCCAGCAGCCCCGCACTAGGCGGCGGTGAGACCCAGTACTTC. The full variable domain, completed using reference TRBV7-9 and TRBJ2-5, is DTGVSQNPRHKITKRGQNVTFRCDPISEHNRLYWYRQTLGQGPEFLTYFQNEAQLEKSRLLSDRFSAERPKGSFSTLEIQRTEQGDSAMYLCASSPALGGGETQYFGPGTRLLVL.

The chain couples TRBV7-2 to TRBJ1-2; D gene ambiguous. V dropped 5 bases and J dropped 6 bases, with 10 bases sitting between them. CDR3 length: 12 amino acids. CDR1 SGHTA and CDR2 FQGNSA come from the germline V gene. The CDR3 region has the DNA TGTGCCAGCAGCCTGGGCCGAGATGGCTACACCTTC. It translates to CASSLGRDGYTF.